The 30 T cell receptor beta chains listed next were all sequenced from one sample in a study of a mutant IDH1 vaccine in newly diagnosed glioma. Stated time point: week 11, during vaccination. Doses comprised 300 ug of mutant IDH1 20-mer peptide each, plus topical imiquimod. Sequencing was performed with immunoSEQ multiplex PCR; in TCRdb, only in-frame clones are kept and a portion is missing. This repertoire shows roughly 61,000 clones, approximately 80% found once; its top ten account for approximately 6.1%. Their antigens are not known. This specimen was PBMCs, taken from a glioma patient whose treatment included an IDH1 peptide vaccine. The origin of the receptors is a man in his forties or fifties with glioma.

This clone was seen only once. The chain uses TRBV13 and TRBJ2-5; D is unclear. V lost 4 bases, J lost 3 bases, and 18 bases lay in between. Germline CDR1 reads PRHDT; CDR2 reads FYEKMQ (reference sequence). The CDR3 length is 16 residues. This CDR3 reads CASSYSTLKTKETQYF. For the CDR3, the DNA is TGTGCCAGCAGCTATAGTACACTTAAAACCAAAGAGACCCAGTACTTC.

This sequence joins TRBV19 and TRBJ2-3; weak D call: TRBD2 (5 bases). Trimming took 3 bases from V and 0 from J, leaving 10 bases between them. CDR1 and CDR2 (germline): LNHDA, SQIVND (reference sequence). The CDR3 sequence is 15 residues long. The CDR3 DNA follows: TGTGCCAGTAGTATGTCCCGGACTAGCACAGATACGCAGTATTTT. Its protein product is CASSMSRTSTDTQYF.

The V call is TRBV5-5, the J call TRBJ1-5; TRBD1 is a possible D gene (6 bases). The CDR3 is 15 amino acids. From germline, CDR1 is SGHKS and CDR2 YYEKEE (reference sequence). The germline V and J ends were trimmed by 2 bases and 4 bases, with 13 bases remaining between them. This CDR3 is CASSLGGAQNQPQHF. As DNA, the CDR3 is TGTGCCAGCAGCTTAGGGGGGGCGCAAAATCAGCCCCAGCATTTT.

This rearrangement joins TRBV6-5 to TRBJ2-6; D is undetermined. The length of the CDR3 is 15 residues. V lost 2 bases and J 2 bases, leaving 7 bases between the germline ends. Germline lookup yields CDR1 MNHEY and CDR2 SVGAGI. CDR3 protein: CASSYLSAGANVLTF. The CDR3 DNA reads as TGTGCCAGCAGTTACCTTTCAGCTGGGGCCAACGTCCTGACTTTC.

The chain has TRBV11-2 and TRBJ2-2; D is uncertain. Germline CDR1 and CDR2: SGHAT and FQNNGV. This CDR3 region has 14 residues. V was shortened by 5 bases and J by 10 bases, with 17 bases between the two germline ends. The CDR3 nucleotides read TGTGCCAGCAGCCCCCCCCCTTATGGGCCGGAGCTGTTTTTT. Translation: CASSPPPYGPELFF.

CDR3 sequence reads: CASSSLRGETQYF. For the CDR3, the DNA is TGTGCCAGCAGTTCACTTAGGGGAGAGACCCAGTACTTC. This chain joins TRBV2 and TRBJ2-5; a weak D match, TRBD1 (5 bases). V lost 5 bases and J 4 bases, leaving 11 bases between the germline ends. This CDR3 has 13 residues. Per the germline V gene, CDR1 is SNHLY and CDR2 is FYNNEI.

The V call is TRBV2, the J call TRBJ1-4, with D uncertain. The CDR3 covers 14 residues. Deletions cut 1 base from V and 5 bases from J, with 8 bases between. Germline-derived CDR1 and CDR2 are SNHLY and FYNNEI. CDR3 in amino acids: CASSEGQVNEKLFF. The CDR3 nucleotides read TGTGCCAGCAGTGAAGGGCAAGTAAATGAAAAACTGTTTTTT. Full variable domain (rest looked up from reference TRBV2 and TRBJ1-4): EPEVTQTPSHQVTQMGQEVILRCVPISNHLYFYWYRQILGQKVEFLVSFYNNEISEKSEIFDDQFSVERPDGSNFTLKIRSTKLEDSAMYFCASSEGQVNEKLFFGSGTQLSVL.

This clone was picked up a small number of times. The CDR3 nucleotides read TGTGCCAGCAGTGAATGGCGGGGTGAAGCTTTCTTT. Protein sequence: CASSEWRGEAFF. V and J are TRBV2 and TRBJ1-1; no clear D gene. From germline, CDR1 is SNHLY and CDR2 FYNNEI. Trimming left V 2 bases short and J 7 bases short, with 8 bases between. This CDR3 has 12 amino acids. The whole variable domain, remainder taken from reference TRBV2 and TRBJ1-1, is EPEVTQTPSHQVTQMGQEVILRCVPISNHLYFYWYRQILGQKVEFLVSFYNNEISEKSEIFDDQFSVERPDGSNFTLKIRSTKLEDSAMYFCASSEWRGEAFFGQGTRLTVV.

The chain employs TRBV19 and TRBJ2-3, with 11 bases that match TRBD2. The junction had 3 bases not matched to a gene; V was cut back by 4 bases and J by 0 bases. The length of the CDR3 is 16 residues. The germline V gene encodes CDR1 LNHDA and CDR2 SQIVND (reference sequence). CDR3 sequence (DNA): TGTGCCAGTAGTAAGGGACTAGCGGCTAGCACAGATACGCAGTATTTT. Its translation: CASSKGLAASTDTQYF. Combining the CDR3 with reference TRBV19 and TRBJ2-3 gives the whole variable domain DGGITQSPKYLFRKEGQNVTLSCEQNLNHDAMYWYRQDPGQGLRLIYYSQIVNDFQKGDIAEGYSVSREKKESFPLTVTSAQKNPTAFYLCASSKGLAASTDTQYFGPGTRLTVL.

This chain uses TRBV6-6 with TRBJ2-2, with D unclear. The V and J ends lost 0 bases and 5 bases respectively, with 1 base between them. The CDR3 length is 12 residues. The germline V gene encodes CDR1 MNHNY and CDR2 SVGAGI (reference sequence). This chain's CDR3 is CASSYSTGELFF. CDR3 sequence (DNA): TGTGCCAGCAGTTACTCGACCGGGGAGCTGTTTTTT.

The chain employs TRBV10-3 and TRBJ2-7; 8 bases map to TRBD1. V was pared by 5 bases and J by 2 bases, with 5 bases of the junction left unmatched. Per germline, CDR1 ENHRY and CDR2 SYGVKD. CDR3 length: 14 residues. CDR3 residues: CAISRTGSTYEQYF. In DNA, the CDR3 is TGTGCCATCAGTCGGACAGGGAGTACCTACGAGCAGTACTTC.

The rearrangement uses TRBV6-1 and TRBJ2-5; D gene uncertain. Germline V CDR1 and CDR2: MNHNS, SASEGT. Trimming took off 8 bases at V and 5 bases at J, with 9 bases between the two ends. There are 11 residues in the CDR3. CDR3 coding DNA: TGTGCCAGCTTAATGGGCGAGACCCAGTACTTC. It yields the protein CASLMGETQYF.

The rearrangement uses TRBV9 and TRBJ1-1, with D possibly being TRBD1 (6 bases). The CDR3 spans 14 residues. V was trimmed by 4 bases and J by 4 bases, leaving 14 bases between them. Germline values: CDR1 SGDLS, CDR2 YYNGEE. For the CDR3, the DNA is TGTGCCAGCAGCCTAGGACAGATCGGCACTGAAGCTTTCTTT. Protein: CASSLGQIGTEAFF.

J is TRBJ2-3 and V is TRBV7-2; 11 bases fit TRBD2. This CDR3 has 15 residues. Trimming took 3 bases from V and 1 from J; bases not matched to a gene: 0. Germline CDR1 SGHTA, CDR2 FQGNSA. The CDR3 reads CASSLGLAGTDTQYF. DNA of the CDR3: TGTGCCAGCAGCTTGGGACTAGCGGGCACAGATACGCAGTATTTT. Based on the CDR3 plus reference TRBV7-2 and TRBJ2-3, the full variable domain is GAGVSQSPSNKVTEKGKDVELRCDPISGHTALYWYRQSLGQGLEFLIYFQGNSAPDKSGLPSDRFSAERTGGSVSTLTIQRTQQEDSAVYLCASSLGLAGTDTQYFGPGTRLTVL.

There are a few counts of this clone. The V and J genes are TRBV2 and TRBJ1-5; 7 bases are shared with TRBD1. V lost 7 bases and J lost 5; bases outside the gene matches: 8. Germline CDR1 SNHLY, CDR2 FYNNEI. The CDR3 is 14 amino acids. The chain's CDR3 is CASTRQGQYQPQHF. CDR3 DNA: TGTGCCAGCACCCGACAGGGCCAATATCAGCCCCAGCATTTT.

The table lists this clone with a few counts. This chain joins TRBV5-1 and TRBJ1-1, with a tentative D call TRBD1 (5 bases). CDR1 and CDR2 (germline): SGHRS, YFSETQ. This CDR3 is 14 amino acids long. Deletions cut 0 bases from V and 5 bases from J, with 11 bases between. The CDR3 loop is CASSLDAGTTEAFF. DNA for the CDR3: TGCGCCAGCAGCTTGGATGCAGGGACGACTGAAGCTTTCTTT.

J is TRBJ2-7 and V is TRBV7-9; 8 nucleotides agree with TRBD1. From germline, CDR1 is SEHNR and CDR2 FQNEAQ (reference sequence). The CDR3 consists of 15 residues. V trimming: 5 bases; J trimming: 2 bases; junction bases outside the gene matches: 8. The CDR3 reads CASSPRTGYTYEQYF. The CDR3 coding sequence is TGTGCCAGCAGCCCGAGGACAGGGTACACCTACGAGCAGTACTTC.

The chain couples TRBV6-4 to TRBJ2-1; 11 bases line up with TRBD2. J lost 8 bases, V lost 0 bases, and 3 bases had no gene match. The CDR3 runs to 15 residues. CDR1 is MRHNA, CDR2 SNTAGT, per germline. CDR3 sequence: CASSDSSGGAHEQFF. CDR3 bases: TGTGCCAGCAGTGACTCTAGCGGGGGGGCCCATGAGCAGTTCTTC.

The chain links TRBV18 to TRBJ2-1, with D unclear. V gave up 3 bases and J gave up 3 bases, with 3 bases separating them. Germline CDR1 and CDR2: KGHSH and LQKENI. The CDR3 totals 12 residues. The CDR3 DNA follows: TGTGCCAGCTCACCTTTCTACAATGAGCAGTTCTTC. It yields the protein CASSPFYNEQFF.

The V call is TRBV19, the J call TRBJ2-1; no reliable D call. The V end lost 5 bases, the J end lost 7 bases, and 9 bases lay between the germline ends. CDR3 length equals 12 residues. CDR1 LNHDA and CDR2 SQIVND come from the germline V gene (reference sequence). CDR3 sequence reads: CASSFPGNEQFF. CDR3 sequence (DNA): TGTGCCAGTAGTTTCCCTGGAAATGAGCAGTTCTTC.

As concerns this clone: At one end the junction does not follow the germline gene, possibly because of a read error. In DNA form, the CDR3 reads TGCTTAAGGGACGGCCGATTGAGCAATCAGCCCCAGCATTTT. As protein: CLRDGRLSNQPQHF. The chain links TRBV19 to TRBJ1-5, with D perhaps matching TRBD1 (5 bases). Germline loops: CDR1 LNHDA, CDR2 SQIVND (reference sequence). The CDR3 is made up of 14 amino acids.

This chain joins TRBV6-5 and TRBJ2-2, with 7 nucleotides matching TRBD2. The CDR3 is made up of 15 amino acids. J lost 7 bases, V lost 2 bases, and 7 bases had no gene match. Germline values: CDR1 MNHEY, CDR2 SVGAGI. CDR3: CASSYAAGPGGELFF. Here the CDR3 DNA reads TGTGCCAGCAGTTACGCAGCGGGACCAGGCGGGGAGCTGTTTTTT.

This chain joins TRBV6-1 and TRBJ2-7; 10 bases align to TRBD1. Germline V gene sequence: CDR1 MNHNS, CDR2 SASEGT. V was pared by 2 bases and J by 5 bases, with 6 bases of the junction left unmatched. The CDR3 totals 15 residues. CDR3 sequence: CASSESGQGVHEQYF. The CDR3 region has the DNA TGTGCCAGCAGTGAATCTGGACAGGGGGTCCACGAGCAGTACTTC.

This chain joins TRBV18 and TRBJ2-7; D not resolved. The CDR3 is made up of 13 amino acids. Trimming removed 6 bases at V and 5 bases at J, with 14 bases between. The V gene's germline CDR1 is KGHSH and CDR2 LQKENI. The CDR3 protein is CASSPPQDNEQYF. The DNA for the CDR3 is TGTGCCAGCTCGCCGCCGCAGGATAACGAGCAGTACTTC.

The rearrangement links TRBV2 to TRBJ2-7; 10 bases match TRBD1. This CDR3 is 15 amino acids long. The V gene end was trimmed by 6 bases and the J gene end by 0 bases; junction bases not matched to a gene: 5. Germline CDR1 SNHLY, CDR2 FYNNEI. CDR3 amino acids: CASRPGTGASYEQYF. Written as DNA, the CDR3 is TGTGCCAGCAGGCCCGGGACAGGGGCCTCCTACGAGCAGTACTTC.

The gene calls are TRBV5-1 and TRBJ2-7, with TRBD1 identical over 8 bases. The CDR3 sequence is 14 residues long. V lost 4 bases to trimming and J lost 3 bases; unmatched junction nucleotides: 6. The germline V gene has CDR1 SGHRS and CDR2 YFSETQ. DNA for the CDR3: TGCGCCAGCAGCCCCAAAGGACAGGGCTACGAGCAGTACTTC. This codes for CASSPKGQGYEQYF.

The chain couples TRBV19 to TRBJ1-1, with TRBD1 matching over 8 bases. With 4 bases clipped from V and 1 base from J, the junction kept 11 bases outside the gene matches. The CDR3 spans 17 residues. Germline V gene sequence: CDR1 LNHDA, CDR2 SQIVND (reference sequence). CDR3 bases: TGTGCCAGTAGTAAACAGGGGGTGTGGGATAGGAACACTGAAGCTTTCTTT. Translated: CASSKQGVWDRNTEAFF.

V is TRBV9 and J is TRBJ1-2, with D unclear. Per the germline V gene, CDR1 is SGDLS and CDR2 is YYNGEE. This CDR3 has 15 amino acids. V was pared by 3 bases and J by 5 bases, with 17 bases between. DNA for the CDR3: TGTGCCAGCAGCGGTCTCATGGGGAATGGGTATGGCTACACCTTC. Residues: CASSGLMGNGYGYTF.

The V gene is TRBV5-1, the J gene TRBJ2-7; perhaps TRBD1 as D (6 bases). Trimming pared 8 bases from V and 1 base from J, leaving 13 bases between. Germline values: CDR1 SGHRS, CDR2 YFSETQ. The CDR3 is 13 amino acids. Here the CDR3 reads CASSQGHSYEQYF. The CDR3 DNA is TGCGCCAGTTCACAGGGACATTCCTACGAGCAGTACTTC.

The chain carries TRBV25-1 and TRBJ2-6; D not certain. Germline V lookup: CDR1 MGHDK, CDR2 SYGVNS. V was clipped by 0 bases and J by 0 bases, with 6 bases between them. This CDR3 is built from 16 residues. CDR3 loop: CASSEYSYSGANVLTF. DNA of the CDR3: TGTGCCAGCAGTGAATATAGTTACTCTGGGGCCAACGTCCTGACTTTC.